This TCR beta chain was identified during a study of CD8+ T cells in alopecia areata. Specified treatment: oral pan-JAK inhibitor, 5-10 mg twice daily. After isolation, RNA underwent reverse transcription to generate cDNA as the sequencing template. TCRdb keeps only in-frame clones here, not all; method: immunoSEQ multiplex PCR. The sample records around 190,000 clones, around 66% being singletons. Notes on the study in general: Possibly because of HLA-related factors, TCR sharing was less clear across patients than in mice.

To note about this clone: Its antigen is still unknown.

The receptor was derived from a human donor with alopecia areata. This specimen consisted of CD4+ T cells sorted from blood, obtained at week 4, from a patient treated with tofacitinib.

The CDR3 spells CASSLARGSGGEAYEQYF. The CDR3 DNA reads as TGTGCCAGCAGCTTAGCGAGAGGTAGCGGGGGGGAAGCCTACGAGCAGTACTTC. The chain joins TRBV7-8 to TRBJ2-7; 11 nucleotides align to TRBD2. Germline loops: CDR1 SGHVS, CDR2 FQNEAQ. The CDR3 contains 18 residues. Unmatched junction bases numbered 9, after V lost 0 bases and J lost 2 bases.